This TCR beta chain was identified in a study of cytomegalovirus exposure and HLA in healthy donors. Overall study results and limits: Most TCR sequences were seen very rarely across donors, but some public TCRs occurred in many. Available immune exposure information covered CMV serostatus only.

60 Vbeta and 13 Jbeta primers were used in PCR. Method: immunoSEQ multiplex PCR; TCRdb's copy keeps in-frame clones and lacks some. Of over 150,000 clones listed, around 81% are singletons. The CDR3 has 15 amino acids. J lost 6 bases, V lost 6 bases, and 10 bases had no gene match. Germline loops: CDR1 KGHSH, CDR2 LQKENI. This clone appeared once. Its antigen is as yet unknown. Sample: PBMCs. This receptor was taken from a woman between 50 and 59 years old in good health and CMV-seronegative. This rearrangement joins TRBV18 to TRBJ2-1; 8 positions agree with TRBD1. CDR3 protein: CASSSPGGARNEQFF. As DNA, the CDR3 is TGTGCCAGCTCGTCCCCAGGGGGCGCCCGCAATGAGCAGTTCTTC.